These T cell receptor beta chains were read from a single sample in a study. Each CDR3 protein is one row after TCRdb ran MiXCR on the 5' RACE reads. Of about 57,000 distinct CDR3 sequences listed, more than 25% are singletons. Input material: tumor-infiltrating memory CD4+ T cells sorted from the breast tumor. All receptors derive from a female donor with breast cancer. Each CDR3 is given with its conserved first and last residue. A D gene is named only where the DNA matches it firmly. Not every row has a clone size; where given, it reads once, few, many or a size class.

>medium-sized|TRBJ1-5|-|TRBV6-2/TRBV6-3
TGTGCCAGCAGTAACGGGGGTTCCGGATCGCAGCCCCAGCATTTT
CASSNGGSGSQPQHF
>-|TRBJ1-1|-|TRBV6-5
TGTGCCAGCGCCTTGCCGAAGGGGAGAACTGAAGCTTTCTTT
CASALPKGRTEAFF
>few|TRBJ1-1|-|TRBV12-3/TRBV12-4
TGTGCCAGCAGTCCCGGACAGAGGGGTGAAGCTTTCTTT
CASSPGQRGEAFF
>-|TRBJ1-3|-|TRBV7-9
TGTGCCAGCAGCTCCTTCGGGGGGGCCGTCTCTGGAAACACCATATATTTT
CASSSFGGAVSGNTIYF
>-|TRBJ2-4|-|TRBV6-1
TGTGCCAGCAGCCAGATAGCCAAAAACATTCAGTACTTC
CASSQIAKNIQYF
>-|TRBJ1-1|-|TRBV20-1
TGCAGTGCTAGTAGTATGGGGGGCACTGAAGCTTTCTTT
CSASSMGGTEAFF
>-|TRBJ2-7|-|TRBV28
TGTGCCAGCAGTTTAAGGGGGGCAGGCGCCTACGAGCAGCACTTC
CASSLRGAGAYEQHF
>-|TRBJ2-2|TRBD2|TRBV6-1
TGTGCCAGCATTAGCGGGAGTATGAGAACCGGGGAGCTGTTTTTT
CASISGSMRTGELFF
>-|TRBJ2-1|TRBD2|TRBV5-1
TGCGCCAGCGGCCGCACGGCTAGCGGGTCCTACAATGAGCAGTTCTTC
CASGRTASGSYNEQFF
>once|TRBJ1-1|-|TRBV28
TGTGCCAGCAGTCCCATCCGAGGGGGCACTGAAGCTTTCTTT
CASSPIRGGTEAFF
>many|TRBJ2-1|-|TRBV5-1
TGCGCCAGCAGCAGACGTACTGGCGATGAGCAGTTCTTC
CASSRRTGDEQFF
>few|TRBJ2-5|-|TRBV20-1
TGCAGTGCTAGAAAGACCGGGCCCCAAGAGACCCAGTACTTC
CSARKTGPQETQYF
>-|TRBJ2-1|-|TRBV6-2/TRBV6-3
TGCGCCAGCAGAACCGGGCCCACCGGGGATGAGCAGTTCTTC
CASRTGPTGDEQFF
>-|TRBJ2-2|TRBD2|TRBV6-2/TRBV6-3
TGTGCCAGCAGTTCGGGGGGAATGACCGGGGAGCTGTTTTTT
CASSSGGMTGELFF
>-|TRBJ2-1|-|TRBV7-3
TGTGCCAGCAGCTTAAATTCGGTAGAGATGAATGAGCAGTTCTTC
CASSLNSVEMNEQFF
>-|TRBJ1-5|-|TRBV6-6
TGTGCCATTAAGGGTGGGGATCAGCCCCAGCATTTT
CAIKGGDQPQHF
>-|TRBJ1-4|-|TRBV28
TGTGCCAGCAGTTTGAGACAGCTTAATGAAAAACTGTTTTTT
CASSLRQLNEKLFF
>-|TRBJ2-1|-|TRBV5-1
TGCGCCAGCAGCTTGGATAGCGAGAACAATGAGCAGTTCTTC
CASSLDSENNEQFF
>-|TRBJ2-1|TRBD2|TRBV5-1
TGCGCCAGCAGCTACGGGGGGAGTCAAAATGAGCAGTTCTTC
CASSYGGSQNEQFF
>few|TRBJ2-5|-|TRBV5-1
TGCGCCAGCGGATCTACGGGCGGCAGACAAGAGACCCAGTACTTC
CASGSTGGRQETQYF
>once|TRBJ1-1|TRBD1|TRBV5-6
TGTGCCAGCAGATTTACAGGGGGAGGAGGAACTGAAGCTTTCTTT
CASRFTGGGGTEAFF
>few|TRBJ2-6|-|TRBV7-3
TGTGCCAGCAGCCCAGGACAGCGCTCTGGGGCCAACGTCCTGACTTTC
CASSPGQRSGANVLTF
>many|TRBJ2-2|-|TRBV7-8
TGTGCCAGCAGCCCGCACACCGGGGAGCTGTTTTTT
CASSPHTGELFF
>-|TRBJ2-5|TRBD2|TRBV20-1
TGCAGTGCCCATGACCAGGGAGGGGAAGAGACCCAGTACTTC
CSAHDQGGEETQYF
>-|TRBJ2-3|-|TRBV5-1
TGCGCCAGCAAGCGAGAGTCCTCGGGAGATACGCAGTATTTT
CASKRESSGDTQYF
>-|TRBJ2-7|TRBD2|TRBV7-9
TGTGCCAGCAGCCCCTTGTTAGCGGGAGGAACCTACGAGCAGTACTTC
CASSPLLAGGTYEQYF
>few|TRBJ1-4|-|TRBV6-1
TGTGCCAGCAGATATGGTGGGATGGCTAATGAAAAACTGTTTTTT
CASRYGGMANEKLFF
>once|TRBJ2-5|-|TRBV29-1
TGCAGCTCACGGAGAACAGATCGGAAAGAGACCCAGTACTTC
CSSRRTDRKETQYF
>few|TRBJ1-1|-|TRBV4-2
TGTGCCAGCAGCCCAATGACAGGCTCTGAAGCTTTCTTT
CASSPMTGSEAFF
>few|TRBJ1-1|-|TRBV29-1
TGCAGCGTTGTGGCCCACTTATACACTGAAGCTTTCTTT
CSVVAHLYTEAFF
>few|TRBJ1-1|-|TRBV6-6
TGTGCCAGCACCAAGGTGGACGAAGCTTTCTTT
CASTKVDEAFF
>-|TRBJ1-5|TRBD1|TRBV2
TGTGCCAGCAGTGGGGGGACAGGAAATCAGCCCCAGCATTTT
CASSGGTGNQPQHF
>-|TRBJ2-7|-|TRBV6-2/TRBV6-3
TGTGCCAGCAGAGATACGGTAACCTACGAGCGGTACTTC
CASRDTVTYERYF
>-|TRBJ1-4|TRBD1|TRBV5-1
TGCGCCAGCAGCCTGGGACAGGGGGCCGGTAATGAAAAACTGTTTTTT
CASSLGQGAGNEKLFF
>few|TRBJ1-1|-|TRBV5-1
TGCGCCAGCAGCTTGGGACAGAATGGAATGGCTTTCTTT
CASSLGQNGMAFF
>many|TRBJ2-7|-|TRBV7-2
TGTGCCAGCAGCTTCGGCAATTTCTACGAGCAGTACTTC
CASSFGNFYEQYF
>-|TRBJ2-3|-|TRBV6-1
TGTGCCAGCACATACGGCACAGATACGCAGTATTTT
CASTYGTDTQYF
>few|TRBJ2-1|TRBD2|TRBV7-8
TGTGCCAGCAGGAGCGGGGCCCGCTACAATGAGCAGTTCTTC
CASRSGARYNEQFF
>once|TRBJ2-1|TRBD1|TRBV5-1
TGCGCCAGCAGTCCACAGGGGGCCGCAGGTGTCGATGAGCAGTGCTTC
CASSPQGAAGVDEQCF
>few|TRBJ1-5|-|TRBV7-9
TGTGCCAGCAGTTCAAATACAGTGGGGCCCCAGCATTTT
CASSSNTVGPQHF
>-|TRBJ1-1|-|TRBV12-3/TRBV12-4
TGTGCCAGCAGTTTAGGACTTTTAACAACTGAAGCTTTCTTT
CASSLGLLTTEAFF
>-|TRBJ2-7|-|TRBV20-1
TGCAGTGCTAGAGATCCCCGACTAGAAGGGACCTTCTTAATGTACGAGCAGTACTTC
CSARDPRLEGTFLMYEQYF
>-|TRBJ1-1|TRBD1|TRBV6-6
TGTGCCAGCAGGAGACAGGGGGGCGATGAAGCTTTCTTT
CASRRQGGDEAFF
>few|TRBJ2-3|TRBD2|TRBV12-3/TRBV12-4
TGTGCCAGCAATTTAGCGGGACCCACAGATACGCAGTATTTT
CASNLAGPTDTQYF
>-|TRBJ2-3|TRBD2|TRBV9
TGTGCCAGCAGCGTACGGTCGGTTAGCGGGATATTTGCAGATACGCAGTATTTT
CASSVRSVSGIFADTQYF
>few|TRBJ1-1|-|TRBV20-1
TGCAGTGCTAGAGTTTCGTACACACTGAACACTGAAGCTTTCTTT
CSARVSYTLNTEAFF
>few|TRBJ2-3|TRBD1|TRBV5-1
TGCGCCAGCAGCTGGGGGACAGGGAGCACAGATACGCAGTATTTT
CASSWGTGSTDTQYF
>-|TRBJ2-3|TRBD2|TRBV30
TGTGCCTGGAGGCCGGCTAGCGGGAGGCCAGATACGCAGTATTTT
CAWRPASGRPDTQYF
>few|TRBJ1-2|-|TRBV29-1
TGCAGCGTCTTTACAGCTAACTATGGCTACACCTTC
CSVFTANYGYTF
>-|TRBJ1-6|-|TRBV4-1
TGCGCCAGCAGCCAAGGGCCGGGGGGTACGTCACCCCTCCACTTT
CASSQGPGGTSPLHF
>few|TRBJ1-2|-|TRBV7-2
TGTGCCAGCAGCCTGCAGGGTTTTGGCTATGGCTACACCTTC
CASSLQGFGYGYTF